The text below deals with one T cell receptor (beta chain). No antigen is known for it. The data were obtained in a study of graft-versus-host responses after intestinal transplantation. General observations from the study: The marrow of recipients harbored GvH clones, and ileum or blood showed some of them first.

Method: immunoSEQ multiplex PCR; TCRdb's copy keeps in-frame clones and lacks some. The sample records roughly 69,000 clones, just under 95% being singletons. V trimming: 0 bases; J trimming: 6 bases; junction bases outside the gene matches: 6. The germline V gene encodes CDR1 SGDLS and CDR2 YYNGEE. The CDR3 sequence is 16 residues long. Samples of marrow taken after transplant originated at the posterior iliac crest or some other site. This TCR was recovered from a human patient who received an intestinal transplant, so some T cells may come from the graft donor. The rearrangement uses TRBV9 and TRBJ1-2; the match to TRBD1 covers 12 bases. Sequencing used bone marrow, obtained 700 to 850 days after intestinal transplantation. The CDR3 is CASSVDGTGGWDGYTF. The CDR3, as DNA: TGTGCCAGCAGCGTAGATGGGACAGGGGGCTGGGATGGCTACACCTTC.